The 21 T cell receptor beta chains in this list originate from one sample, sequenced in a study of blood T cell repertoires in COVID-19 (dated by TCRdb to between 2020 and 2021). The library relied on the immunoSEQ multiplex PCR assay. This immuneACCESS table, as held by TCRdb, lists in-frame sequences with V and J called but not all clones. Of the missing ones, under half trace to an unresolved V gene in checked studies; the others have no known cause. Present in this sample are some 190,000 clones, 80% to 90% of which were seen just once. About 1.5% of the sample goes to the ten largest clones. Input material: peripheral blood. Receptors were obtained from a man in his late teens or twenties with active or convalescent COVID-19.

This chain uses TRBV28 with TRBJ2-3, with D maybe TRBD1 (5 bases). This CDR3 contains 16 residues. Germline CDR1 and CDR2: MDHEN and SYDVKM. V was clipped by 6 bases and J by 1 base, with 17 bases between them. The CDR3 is CASRHHTLGGTDTQYF. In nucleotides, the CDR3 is TGTGCCAGCAGACACCACACGCTAGGGGGCACAGATACGCAGTATTTT.

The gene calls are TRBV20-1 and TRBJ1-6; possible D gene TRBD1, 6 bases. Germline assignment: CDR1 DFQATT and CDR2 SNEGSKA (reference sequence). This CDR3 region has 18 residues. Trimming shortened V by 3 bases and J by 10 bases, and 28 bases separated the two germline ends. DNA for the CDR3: TGCAGTGCTAGTCCTGGGGATGGAGAATGGGGGCGTCGGTCACCCCTCCACTTT. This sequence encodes CSASPGDGEWGRRSPLHF.

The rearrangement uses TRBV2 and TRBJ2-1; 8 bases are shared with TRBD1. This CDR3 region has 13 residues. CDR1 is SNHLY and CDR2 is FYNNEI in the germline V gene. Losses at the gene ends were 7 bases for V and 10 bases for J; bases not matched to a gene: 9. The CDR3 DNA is TGTGCCAGCATGGGACAGGAAGGTTGGGAGCAGTTCTTC. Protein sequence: CASMGQEGWEQFF.

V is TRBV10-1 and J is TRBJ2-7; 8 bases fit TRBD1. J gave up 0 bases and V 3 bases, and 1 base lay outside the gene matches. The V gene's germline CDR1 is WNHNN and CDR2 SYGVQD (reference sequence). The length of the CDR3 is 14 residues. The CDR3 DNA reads TGCGCCAGCAGTGACAGGGGGCTCTCCTACGAGCAGTACTTC. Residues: CASSDRGLSYEQYF.

The CDR3, as DNA: TGTGCCAGCAGCGGACTGTCAATCCCCACCGGTACGCAGTATTTT. As protein: CASSGLSIPTGTQYF. The genes are TRBV5-8 and TRBJ2-3; tentative D call: TRBD2 (5 bases). V was trimmed by 4 bases and J by 8 bases, leaving 20 bases between them. This CDR3 is 15 amino acids long. Looked up from germline, CDR1 is SGHTS and CDR2 is YDEGEE.

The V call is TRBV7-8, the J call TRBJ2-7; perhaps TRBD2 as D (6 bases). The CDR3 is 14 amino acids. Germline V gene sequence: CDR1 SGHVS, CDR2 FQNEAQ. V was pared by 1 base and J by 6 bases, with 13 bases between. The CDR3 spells CASSLDGRPSEQYF. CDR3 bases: TGTGCCAGCAGCTTAGACGGGAGACCAAGCGAGCAGTACTTC.

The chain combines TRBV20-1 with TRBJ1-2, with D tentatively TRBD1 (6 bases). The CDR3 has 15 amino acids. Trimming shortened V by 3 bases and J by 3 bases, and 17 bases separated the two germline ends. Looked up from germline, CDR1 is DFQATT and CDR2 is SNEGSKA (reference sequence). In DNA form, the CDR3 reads TGCAGTGCTAGTACGGGGGGCTTTTGGGACTATGGCTACACCTTC. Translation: CSASTGGFWDYGYTF.

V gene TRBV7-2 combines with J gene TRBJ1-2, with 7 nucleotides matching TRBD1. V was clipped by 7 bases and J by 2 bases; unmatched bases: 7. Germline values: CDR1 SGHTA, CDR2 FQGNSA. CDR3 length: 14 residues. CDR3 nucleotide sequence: TGTGCCAGCACCGAAGGGGGCGAAAACTATGGCTACACCTTC. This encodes CASTEGGENYGYTF.

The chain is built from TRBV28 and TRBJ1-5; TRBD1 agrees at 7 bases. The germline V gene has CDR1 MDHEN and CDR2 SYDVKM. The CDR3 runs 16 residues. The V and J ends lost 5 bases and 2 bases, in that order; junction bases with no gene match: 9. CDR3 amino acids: CASSPSQGEGNQPQHF. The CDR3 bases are TGTGCCAGCAGTCCTAGCCAGGGGGAAGGCAATCAGCCCCAGCATTTT.

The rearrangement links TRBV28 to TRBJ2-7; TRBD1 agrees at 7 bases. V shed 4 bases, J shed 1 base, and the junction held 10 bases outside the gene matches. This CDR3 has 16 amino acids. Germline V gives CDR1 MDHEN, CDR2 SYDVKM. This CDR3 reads CASSYDPGQLSYEQYF. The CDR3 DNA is TGTGCCAGCAGTTATGACCCGGGACAGTTGTCCTACGAGCAGTACTTC.

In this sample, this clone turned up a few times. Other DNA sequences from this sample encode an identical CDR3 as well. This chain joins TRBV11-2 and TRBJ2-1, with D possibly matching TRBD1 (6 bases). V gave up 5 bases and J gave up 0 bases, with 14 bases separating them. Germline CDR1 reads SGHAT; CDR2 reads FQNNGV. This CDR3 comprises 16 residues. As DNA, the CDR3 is TGTGCCAGCAGCCCGCGAGCGGACAGCTCCTACAATGAGCAGTTCTTC. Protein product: CASSPRADSSYNEQFF.

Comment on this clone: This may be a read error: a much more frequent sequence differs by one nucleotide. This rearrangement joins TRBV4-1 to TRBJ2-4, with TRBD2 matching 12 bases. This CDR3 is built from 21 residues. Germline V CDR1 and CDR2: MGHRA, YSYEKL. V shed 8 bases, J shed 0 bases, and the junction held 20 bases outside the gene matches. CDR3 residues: CASRRRTSGADSPIAKNIQYF. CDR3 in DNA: TGCGCCAGCCGCCGACGGACTAGCGGGGCGGATTCCCCCATAGCCAAAAACATTCAGTACTTC.

The CDR3 DNA reads as TGTGCCAGCAGCCTGACTAGCGGGAATGAGCAGTTCTTC. It yields the protein CASSLTSGNEQFF. V and J are TRBV3-1 (or the pseudogene TRBV3-2) and TRBJ2-1, with 10 nucleotides matching TRBD2. Germline CDR1 is LGHDT and CDR2 is YNNKEL (reference sequence). Trimming at V came to 4 bases and at J to 7 bases, leaving 1 base not matched to a gene. The CDR3 consists of 13 residues.

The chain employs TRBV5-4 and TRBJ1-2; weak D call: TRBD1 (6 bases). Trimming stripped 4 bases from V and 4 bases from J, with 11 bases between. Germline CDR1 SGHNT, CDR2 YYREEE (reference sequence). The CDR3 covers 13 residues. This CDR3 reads CASSITGPYGYTF. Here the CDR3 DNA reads TGTGCCAGCAGCATTACAGGGCCCTATGGCTACACCTTC. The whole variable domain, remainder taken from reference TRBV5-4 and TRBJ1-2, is ETGVTQSPTHLIKTRGQQVTLRCSSQSGHNTVSWYQQALGQGPQFIFQYYREEENGRGNFPPRFSGLQFPNYSSELNVNALELDDSALYLCASSITGPYGYTFGSGTRLTVV.

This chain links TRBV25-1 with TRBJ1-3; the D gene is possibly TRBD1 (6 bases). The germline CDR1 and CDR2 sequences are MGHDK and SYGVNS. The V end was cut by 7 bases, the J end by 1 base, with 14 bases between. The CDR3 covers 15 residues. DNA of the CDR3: TGTGCCAGCACTAAGACAGGACAGTCTGGAAACACCATATATTTT. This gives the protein CASTKTGQSGNTIYF.

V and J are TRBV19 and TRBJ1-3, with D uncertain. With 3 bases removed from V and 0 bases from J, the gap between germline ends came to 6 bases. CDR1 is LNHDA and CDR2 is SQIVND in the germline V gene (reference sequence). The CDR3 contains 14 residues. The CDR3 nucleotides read TGTGCCAGTAGTATTGCGGGCTCTGGAAACACCATATATTTT. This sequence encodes CASSIAGSGNTIYF.

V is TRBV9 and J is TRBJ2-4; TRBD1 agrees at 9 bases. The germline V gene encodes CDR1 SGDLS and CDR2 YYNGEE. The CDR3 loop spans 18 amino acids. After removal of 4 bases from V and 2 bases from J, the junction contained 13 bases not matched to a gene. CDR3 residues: CASSPLLEGQGSKNIQYF. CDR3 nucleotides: TGTGCCAGCAGCCCCCTCCTGGAGGGACAGGGCTCCAAAAACATTCAGTACTTC.

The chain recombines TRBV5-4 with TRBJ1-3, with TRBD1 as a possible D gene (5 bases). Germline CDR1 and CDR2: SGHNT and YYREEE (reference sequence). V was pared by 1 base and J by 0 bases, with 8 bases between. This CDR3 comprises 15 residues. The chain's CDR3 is CASSLPGVSGNTIYF. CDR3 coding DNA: TGTGCCAGCAGCTTGCCGGGGGTCTCTGGAAACACCATATATTTT.

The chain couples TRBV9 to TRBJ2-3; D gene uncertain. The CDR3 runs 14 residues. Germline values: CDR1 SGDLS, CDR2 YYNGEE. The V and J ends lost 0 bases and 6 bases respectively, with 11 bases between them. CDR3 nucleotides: TGTGCCAGCAGCGTAGAACCGTCTAGGGATACGCAGTATTTT. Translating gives CASSVEPSRDTQYF.

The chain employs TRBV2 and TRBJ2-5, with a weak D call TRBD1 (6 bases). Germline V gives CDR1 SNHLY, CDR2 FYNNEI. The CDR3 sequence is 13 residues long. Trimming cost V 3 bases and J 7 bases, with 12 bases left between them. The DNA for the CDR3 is TGTGCCAGCAGTGAGACAGGTTGGGGGACCCAGTACTTC. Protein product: CASSETGWGTQYF.

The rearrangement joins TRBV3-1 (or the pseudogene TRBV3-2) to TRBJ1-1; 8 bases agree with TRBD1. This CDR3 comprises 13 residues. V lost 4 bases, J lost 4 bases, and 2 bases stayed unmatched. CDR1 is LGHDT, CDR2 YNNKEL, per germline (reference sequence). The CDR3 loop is CASSPQGVTEAFF. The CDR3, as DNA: TGTGCCAGCAGCCCACAGGGGGTCACTGAAGCTTTCTTT.